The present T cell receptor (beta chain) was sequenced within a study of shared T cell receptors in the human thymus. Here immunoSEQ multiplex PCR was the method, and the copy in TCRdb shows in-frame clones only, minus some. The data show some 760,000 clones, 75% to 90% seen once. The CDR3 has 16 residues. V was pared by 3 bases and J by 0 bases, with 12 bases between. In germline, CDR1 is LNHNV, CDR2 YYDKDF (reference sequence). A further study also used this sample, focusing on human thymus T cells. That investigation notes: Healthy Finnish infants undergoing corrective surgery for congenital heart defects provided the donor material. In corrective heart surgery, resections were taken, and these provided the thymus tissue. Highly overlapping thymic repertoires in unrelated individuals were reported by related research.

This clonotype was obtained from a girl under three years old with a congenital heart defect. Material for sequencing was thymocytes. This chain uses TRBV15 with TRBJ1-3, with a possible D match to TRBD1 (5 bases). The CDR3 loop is CATSSGDSDSGNTIYF. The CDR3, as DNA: TGTGCCACCAGCAGTGGGGACTCCGACTCTGGAAACACCATATATTTT. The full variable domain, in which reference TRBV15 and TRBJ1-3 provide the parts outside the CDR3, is DAMVIQNPRYQVTQFGKPVTLSCSQTLNHNVMYWYQQKSSQAPKLLFHYYDKDFNNEADTPDNFQSRRPNTSFCFLDIRSPGLGDTAMYLCATSSGDSDSGNTIYFGEGSWLTVV.